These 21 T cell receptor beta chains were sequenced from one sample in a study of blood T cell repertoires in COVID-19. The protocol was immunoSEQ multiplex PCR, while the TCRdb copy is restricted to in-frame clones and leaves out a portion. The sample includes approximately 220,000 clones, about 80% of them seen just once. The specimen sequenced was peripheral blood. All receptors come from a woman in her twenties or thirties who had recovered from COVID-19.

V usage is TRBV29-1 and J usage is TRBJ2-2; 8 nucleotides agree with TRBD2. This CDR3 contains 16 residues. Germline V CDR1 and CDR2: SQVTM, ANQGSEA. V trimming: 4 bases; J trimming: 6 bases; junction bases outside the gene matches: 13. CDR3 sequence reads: CSVVDSGKSKAGELFF. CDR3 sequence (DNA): TGCAGCGTTGTCGATAGCGGGAAGTCGAAGGCCGGGGAGCTGTTTTTT.

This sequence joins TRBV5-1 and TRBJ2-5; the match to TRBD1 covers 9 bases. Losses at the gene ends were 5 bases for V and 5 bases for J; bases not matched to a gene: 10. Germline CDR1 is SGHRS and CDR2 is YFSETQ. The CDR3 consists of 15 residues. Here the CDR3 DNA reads TGCGCCAGCAGGTCGTCCGGGACAGGGTTTGAGACCCAGTACTTC. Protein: CASRSSGTGFETQYF.

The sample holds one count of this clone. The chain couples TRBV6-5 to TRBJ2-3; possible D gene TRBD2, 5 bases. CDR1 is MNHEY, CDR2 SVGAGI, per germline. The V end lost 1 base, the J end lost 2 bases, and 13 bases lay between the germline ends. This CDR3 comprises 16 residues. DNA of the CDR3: TGTGCCAGCAGTTACTATCTAGCTCCCCCCACAGATACGCAGTATTTT. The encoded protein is CASSYYLAPPTDTQYF.

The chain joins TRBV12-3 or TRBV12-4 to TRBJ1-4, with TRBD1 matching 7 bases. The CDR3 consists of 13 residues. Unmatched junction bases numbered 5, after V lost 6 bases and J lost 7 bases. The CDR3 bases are TGTGCCAGCAGGTATGGGACAGCTGAAAAACTGTTTTTT. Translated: CASRYGTAEKLFF.

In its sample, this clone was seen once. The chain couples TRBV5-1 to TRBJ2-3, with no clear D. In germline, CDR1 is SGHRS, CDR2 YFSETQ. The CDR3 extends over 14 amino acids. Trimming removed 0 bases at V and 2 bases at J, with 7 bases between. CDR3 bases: TGCGCCAGCAGCTTGGCTACCTACACAGATACGCAGTATTTT. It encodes CASSLATYTDTQYF.

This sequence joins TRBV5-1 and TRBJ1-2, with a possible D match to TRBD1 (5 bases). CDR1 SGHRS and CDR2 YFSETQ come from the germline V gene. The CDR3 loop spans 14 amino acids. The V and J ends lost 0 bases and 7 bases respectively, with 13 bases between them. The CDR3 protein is CASSLESRAGGYTF. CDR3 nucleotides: TGCGCCAGCAGCTTGGAGTCCAGGGCTGGTGGCTACACCTTC.

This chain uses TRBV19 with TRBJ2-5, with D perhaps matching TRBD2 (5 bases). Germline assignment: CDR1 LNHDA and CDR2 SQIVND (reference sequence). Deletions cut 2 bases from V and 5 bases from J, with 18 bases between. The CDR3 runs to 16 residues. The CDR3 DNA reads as TGTGCCAGTAGTATATCCCTGGGCAGTCGGGGTGAGACCCAGTACTTC. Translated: CASSISLGSRGETQYF. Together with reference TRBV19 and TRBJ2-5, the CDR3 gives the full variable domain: DGGITQSPKYLFRKEGQNVTLSCEQNLNHDAMYWYRQDPGQGLRLIYYSQIVNDFQKGDIAEGYSVSREKKESFPLTVTSAQKNPTAFYLCASSISLGSRGETQYFGPGTRLLVL.

CDR3 coding DNA: TGTGCCAGCAGCCGCCCGGGCGGGGAGCTGTTTTTT. This gives the protein CASSRPGGELFF. The chain is built from TRBV7-2 and TRBJ2-2; no reliable D call. Germline V gives CDR1 SGHTA, CDR2 FQGNSA. Trimming cost V 5 bases and J 7 bases, with 8 bases left between them. The CDR3 consists of 12 residues.

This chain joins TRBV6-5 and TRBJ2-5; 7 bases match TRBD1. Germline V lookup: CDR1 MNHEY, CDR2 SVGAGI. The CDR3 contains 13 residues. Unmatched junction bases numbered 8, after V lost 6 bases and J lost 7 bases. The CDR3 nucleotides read TGTGCCAGCAGGAATCCGGGACAGTGGACCCAGTACTTC. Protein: CASRNPGQWTQYF.

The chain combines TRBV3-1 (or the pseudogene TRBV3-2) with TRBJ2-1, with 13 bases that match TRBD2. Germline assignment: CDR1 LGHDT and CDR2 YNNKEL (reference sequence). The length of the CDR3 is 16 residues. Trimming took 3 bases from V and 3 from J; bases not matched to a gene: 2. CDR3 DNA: TGTGCCAGCAGCCAGACTAGCGGGAGGTTCTACAATGAGCAGTTCTTC. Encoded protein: CASSQTSGRFYNEQFF.

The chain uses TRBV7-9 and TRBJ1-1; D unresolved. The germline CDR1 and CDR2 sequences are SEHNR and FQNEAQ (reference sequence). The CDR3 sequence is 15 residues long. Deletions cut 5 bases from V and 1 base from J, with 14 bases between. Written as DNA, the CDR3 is TGTGCCAGCAGCCCGGAGAGAGGGTGGAACACTGAAGCTTTCTTT. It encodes CASSPERGWNTEAFF.

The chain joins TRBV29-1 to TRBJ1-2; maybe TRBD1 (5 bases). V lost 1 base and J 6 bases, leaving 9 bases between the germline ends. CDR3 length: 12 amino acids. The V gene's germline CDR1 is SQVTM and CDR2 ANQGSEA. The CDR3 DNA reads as TGCAGCGTTGAAGGCAGGGCAAATGGCTACACCTTC. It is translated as CSVEGRANGYTF.

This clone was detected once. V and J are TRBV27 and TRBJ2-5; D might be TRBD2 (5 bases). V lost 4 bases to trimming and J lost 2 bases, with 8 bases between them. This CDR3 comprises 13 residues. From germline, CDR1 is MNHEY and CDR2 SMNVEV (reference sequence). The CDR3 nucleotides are TGTGCCAGCAGTTGGTCGGGACAAGAGACCCAGTACTTC. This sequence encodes CASSWSGQETQYF.

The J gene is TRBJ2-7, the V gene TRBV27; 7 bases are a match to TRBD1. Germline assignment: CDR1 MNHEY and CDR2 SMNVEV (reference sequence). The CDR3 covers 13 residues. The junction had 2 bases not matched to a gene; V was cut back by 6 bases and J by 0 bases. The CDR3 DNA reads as TGTGCCAGCAGGGACAGGAGCTCCTACGAGCAGTACTTC. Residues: CASRDRSSYEQYF.

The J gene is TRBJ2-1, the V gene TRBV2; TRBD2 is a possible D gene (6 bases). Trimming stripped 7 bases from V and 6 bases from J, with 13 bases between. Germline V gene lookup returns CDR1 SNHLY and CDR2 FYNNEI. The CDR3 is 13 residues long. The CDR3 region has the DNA TGTGCCAGCACTTCGGGAGTCAGCAATGAGCAGTTCTTC. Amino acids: CASTSGVSNEQFF.

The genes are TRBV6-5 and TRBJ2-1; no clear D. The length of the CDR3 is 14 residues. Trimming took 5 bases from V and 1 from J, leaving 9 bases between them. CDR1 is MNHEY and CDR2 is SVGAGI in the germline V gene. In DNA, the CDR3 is TGTGCCAGCAGTCTCCCCGGTTCCTACAATGAGCAGTTCTTC. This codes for CASSLPGSYNEQFF.

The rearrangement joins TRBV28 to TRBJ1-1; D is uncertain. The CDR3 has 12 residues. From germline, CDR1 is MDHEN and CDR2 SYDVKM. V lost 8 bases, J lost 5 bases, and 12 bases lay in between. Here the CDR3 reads CASSSVETEAFF. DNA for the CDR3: TGTGCCAGCTCGAGCGTAGAGACTGAAGCTTTCTTT.

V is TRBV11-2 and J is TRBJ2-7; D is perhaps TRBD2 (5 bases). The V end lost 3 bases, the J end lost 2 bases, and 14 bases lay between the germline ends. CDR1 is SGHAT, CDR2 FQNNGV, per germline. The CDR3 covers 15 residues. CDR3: CASSFHAGPPYEQYF. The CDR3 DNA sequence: TGTGCCAGCAGCTTTCACGCGGGTCCGCCCTACGAGCAGTACTTC.

The CDR3 nucleotides read TGTGCCAGCAGTGAGGGGGGACTAGCTGCAGAGACCCAGTACTTC. It encodes CASSEGGLAAETQYF. The chain recombines TRBV6-1 with TRBJ2-5; 9 bases are shared with TRBD2. This CDR3 has 15 amino acids. The germline V gene has CDR1 MNHNS and CDR2 SASEGT. The junction had 6 bases not matched to a gene; V was cut back by 3 bases and J by 4 bases.

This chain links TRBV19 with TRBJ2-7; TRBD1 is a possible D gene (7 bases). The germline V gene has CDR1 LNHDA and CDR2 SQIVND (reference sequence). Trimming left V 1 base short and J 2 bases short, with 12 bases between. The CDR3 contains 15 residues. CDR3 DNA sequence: TGTGCCAGTAGTATAGGAACAGGGGAGGCCTACGAGCAGTACTTC. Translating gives CASSIGTGEAYEQYF. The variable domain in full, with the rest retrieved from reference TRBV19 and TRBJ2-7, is DGGITQSPKYLFRKEGQNVTLSCEQNLNHDAMYWYRQDPGQGLRLIYYSQIVNDFQKGDIAEGYSVSREKKESFPLTVTSAQKNPTAFYLCASSIGTGEAYEQYFGPGTRLTVT.

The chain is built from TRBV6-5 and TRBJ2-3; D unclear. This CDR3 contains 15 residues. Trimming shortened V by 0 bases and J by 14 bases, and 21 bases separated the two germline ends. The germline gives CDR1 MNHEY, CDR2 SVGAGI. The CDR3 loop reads CASSYSRFTQRPPYF. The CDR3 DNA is TGTGCCAGCAGTTACTCGAGATTCACCCAACGCCCCCCGTATTTT.